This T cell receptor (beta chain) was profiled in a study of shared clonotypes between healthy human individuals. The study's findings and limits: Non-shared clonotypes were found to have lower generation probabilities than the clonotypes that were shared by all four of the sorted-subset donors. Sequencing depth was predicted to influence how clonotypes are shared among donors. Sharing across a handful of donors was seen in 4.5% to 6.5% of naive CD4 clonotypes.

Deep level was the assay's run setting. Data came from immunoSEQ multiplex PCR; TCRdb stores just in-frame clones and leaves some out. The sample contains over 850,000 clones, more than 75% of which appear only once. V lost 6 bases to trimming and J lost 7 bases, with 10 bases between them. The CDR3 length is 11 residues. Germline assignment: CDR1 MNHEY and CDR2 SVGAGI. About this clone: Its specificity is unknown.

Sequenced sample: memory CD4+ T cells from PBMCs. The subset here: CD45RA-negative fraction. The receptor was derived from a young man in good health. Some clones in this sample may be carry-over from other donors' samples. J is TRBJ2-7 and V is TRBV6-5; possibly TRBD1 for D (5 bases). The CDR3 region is CASRIRGEQYF. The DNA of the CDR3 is TGTGCCAGCAGAATAAGGGGAGAGCAGTACTTC.